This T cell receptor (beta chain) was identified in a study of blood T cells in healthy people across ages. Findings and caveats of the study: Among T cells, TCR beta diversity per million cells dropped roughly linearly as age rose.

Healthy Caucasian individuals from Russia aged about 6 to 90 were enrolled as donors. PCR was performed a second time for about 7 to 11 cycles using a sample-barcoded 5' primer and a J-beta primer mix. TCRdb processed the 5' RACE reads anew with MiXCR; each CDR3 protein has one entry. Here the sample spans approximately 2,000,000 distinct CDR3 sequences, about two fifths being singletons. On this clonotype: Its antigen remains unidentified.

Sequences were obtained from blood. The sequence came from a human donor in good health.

CDR3 loop: CASSQLPSTTSTDTQYF. DNA for the CDR3: TGTGCCAGCAGCCAACTACCGAGTACGACAAGCACAGATACGCAGTATTTT. This rearrangement joins TRBV3-1 to TRBJ2-3; no clear D gene. V was trimmed by 2 bases and J by 0 bases, leaving 15 bases between them. This CDR3 comprises 17 residues. Germline V gene sequence: CDR1 LGHDT, CDR2 YNNKEL (reference sequence).